This T cell receptor beta chain was observed in a study of cytomegalovirus exposure and HLA in healthy donors. Study findings and constraints: Several V segments, TRBV6-2 and TRBV6-3 among them, could not be told apart and were dropped.

As to this clone: Its antigen is as yet unknown.

Use of 60 Vbeta and 13 Jbeta primers characterized the PCR. Only in-frame clones appear in the TCRdb table, and some are missing; sequencing was by immunoSEQ multiplex PCR. The sample includes about 150,000 clones, around 80% of them seen just once. Germline lookup yields CDR1 KGHSH and CDR2 LQKENI. The CDR3 covers 14 residues. With 6 bases clipped from V and 2 bases from J, the junction kept 5 bases outside the gene matches. This TCR was sampled from a young man in good health. Sequenced: PBMCs. The rearrangement links TRBV18 to TRBJ2-7; 9 bases fit TRBD2. The CDR3 sequence: CASSTWTSAYEQYF. The CDR3 nucleotides are TGTGCCAGCTCTACCTGGACTAGCGCCTACGAGCAGTACTTC.